This T cell receptor beta chain was recovered during a study of regulatory T cells in long-lasting Graves disease. Time point indicated: newly diagnosed GD, antithyroid drugs for less than 3 months. After RNA was extracted from PBMCs, the TCR library was made from it. CDR3 length: 16 amino acids. Germline V CDR1 and CDR2: SGHTA, FQGTGA. The V end was cut by 0 bases, the J end by 10 bases, with 21 bases between. Building of the TCR beta libraries involved iRepertoire HTBI primers and Arm-PCR of CDR3 regions. Authors' processing steps: The samples yielded 50 to 80 TRBV and roughly 14 TRBJ segments. TCRdb reprocessed the multiplex PCR reads with MiXCR, giving one entry per CDR3 protein. The authors' filters were not applied to this entry. This sample yields about 330,000 distinct CDR3 sequences, of which around 15% are seen a single time; 20% belongs to the top ten. This same sample was also part of a study on T cells in Graves' hyperthyroidism and ophthalmopathy. Per that paper: Patients aged 18 to 65 had newly diagnosed hyperthyroidism lasting under 2 months.

This clonotype originated in a woman younger than 35 with Graves disease. The material sequenced was peripheral blood mononuclear cells (PBMCs), taken at new diagnosis, from a patient treated with antithyroid drugs. The chain couples TRBV7-3 to TRBJ1-1; the D gene is possibly TRBD1 (6 bases). This CDR3 is CASSLTLGGAQGVAFF. CDR3 in DNA: TGTGCCAGCAGCTTAACGCTTGGGGGGGCCCAGGGTGTAGCTTTCTTT.